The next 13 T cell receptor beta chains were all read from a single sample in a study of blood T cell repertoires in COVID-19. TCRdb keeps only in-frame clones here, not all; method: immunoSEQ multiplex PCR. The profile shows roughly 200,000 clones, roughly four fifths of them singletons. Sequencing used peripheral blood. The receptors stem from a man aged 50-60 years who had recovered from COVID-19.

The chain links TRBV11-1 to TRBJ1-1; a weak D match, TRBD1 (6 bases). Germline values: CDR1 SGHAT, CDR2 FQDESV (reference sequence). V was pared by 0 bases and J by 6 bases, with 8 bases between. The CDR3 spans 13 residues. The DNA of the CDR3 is TGTGCCAGCAGCTTAGCTACAGGGCCTGAAGCTTTCTTT. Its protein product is CASSLATGPEAFF.

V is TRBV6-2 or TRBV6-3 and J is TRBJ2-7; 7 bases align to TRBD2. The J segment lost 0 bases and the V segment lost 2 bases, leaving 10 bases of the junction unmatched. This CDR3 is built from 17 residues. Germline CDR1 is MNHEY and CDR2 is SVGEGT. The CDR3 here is CASSYLPTGGYSYEQYF. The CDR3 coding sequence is TGTGCCAGCAGTTACCTCCCCACGGGAGGCTACTCCTACGAGCAGTACTTC.

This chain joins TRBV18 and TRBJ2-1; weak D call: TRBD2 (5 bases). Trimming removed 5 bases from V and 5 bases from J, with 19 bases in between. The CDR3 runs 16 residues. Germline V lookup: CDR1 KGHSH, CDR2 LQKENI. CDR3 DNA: TGTGCCAGCTCAGGTCGGGATTTTGGTTTTGACAATGAGCAGTTCTTC. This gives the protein CASSGRDFGFDNEQFF.

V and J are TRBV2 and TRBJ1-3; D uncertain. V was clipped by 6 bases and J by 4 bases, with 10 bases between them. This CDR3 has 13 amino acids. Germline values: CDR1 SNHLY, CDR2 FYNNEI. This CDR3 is CASSAIYGNTIYF. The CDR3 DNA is TGTGCCAGCAGCGCGATTTACGGAAACACCATATATTTT. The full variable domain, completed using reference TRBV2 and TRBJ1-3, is EPEVTQTPSHQVTQMGQEVILRCVPISNHLYFYWYRQILGQKVEFLVSFYNNEISEKSEIFDDQFSVERPDGSNFTLKIRSTKLEDSAMYFCASSAIYGNTIYFGEGSWLTVV.

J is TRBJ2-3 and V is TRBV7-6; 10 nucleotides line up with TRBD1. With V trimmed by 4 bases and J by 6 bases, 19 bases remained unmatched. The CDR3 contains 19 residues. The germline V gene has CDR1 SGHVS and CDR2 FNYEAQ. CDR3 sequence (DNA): TGTGCCAGCAGCTCTACGGGGACAGGGGCCTCTAACAAACGGGATACGCAGTATTTT. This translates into CASSSTGTGASNKRDTQYF.

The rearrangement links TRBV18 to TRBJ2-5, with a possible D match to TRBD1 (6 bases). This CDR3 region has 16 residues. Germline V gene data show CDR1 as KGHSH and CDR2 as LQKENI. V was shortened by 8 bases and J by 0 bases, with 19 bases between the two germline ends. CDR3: CASRWGGQFNQETQYF. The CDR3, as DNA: TGTGCCAGCCGGTGGGGCGGACAGTTTAACCAAGAGACCCAGTACTTC.

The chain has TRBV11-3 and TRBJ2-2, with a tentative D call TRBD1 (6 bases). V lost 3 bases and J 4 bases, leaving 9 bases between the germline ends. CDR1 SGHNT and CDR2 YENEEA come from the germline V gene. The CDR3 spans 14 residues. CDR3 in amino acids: CASSFDRPTGELFF. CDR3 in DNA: TGTGCCAGCAGCTTCGACAGGCCCACCGGGGAGCTGTTTTTT.

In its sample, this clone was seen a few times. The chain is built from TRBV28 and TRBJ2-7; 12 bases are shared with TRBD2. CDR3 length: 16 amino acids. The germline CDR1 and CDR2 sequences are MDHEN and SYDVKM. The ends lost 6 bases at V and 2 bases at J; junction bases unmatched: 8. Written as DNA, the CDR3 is TGTGCCAGCAGCTCCGGACTAGCGGGGCCACCCTACGAGCAGTACTTC. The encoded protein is CASSSGLAGPPYEQYF.

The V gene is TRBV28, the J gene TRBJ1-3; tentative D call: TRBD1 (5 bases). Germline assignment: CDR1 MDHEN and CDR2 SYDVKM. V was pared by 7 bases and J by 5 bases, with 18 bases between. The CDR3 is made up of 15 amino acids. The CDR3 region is CASTLWGEVRNTIYF. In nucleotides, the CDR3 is TGTGCCAGCACCTTATGGGGGGAGGTGAGAAACACCATATATTTT.

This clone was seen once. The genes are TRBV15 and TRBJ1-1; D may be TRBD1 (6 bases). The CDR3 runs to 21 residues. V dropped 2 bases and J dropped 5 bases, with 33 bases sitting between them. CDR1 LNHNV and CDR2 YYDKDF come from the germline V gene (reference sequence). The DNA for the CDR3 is TGTGCCACCAGCAGAACCCGCCCTTTCTCCGGGACACTCGACCCTGGTACTGAAGCTTTCTTT. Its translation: CATSRTRPFSGTLDPGTEAFF.

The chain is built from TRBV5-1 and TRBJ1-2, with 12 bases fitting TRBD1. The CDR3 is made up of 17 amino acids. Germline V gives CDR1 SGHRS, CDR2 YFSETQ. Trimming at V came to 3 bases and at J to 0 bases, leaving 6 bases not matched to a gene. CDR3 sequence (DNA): TGCGCCAGCAGCTCACCCGGGACAGGGGGCGCTAACTATGGCTACACCTTC. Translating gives CASSSPGTGGANYGYTF.

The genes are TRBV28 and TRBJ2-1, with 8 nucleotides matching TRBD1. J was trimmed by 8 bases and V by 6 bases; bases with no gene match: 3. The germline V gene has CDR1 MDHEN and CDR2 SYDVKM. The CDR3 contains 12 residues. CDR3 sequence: CASRSTGDEQFF. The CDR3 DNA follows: TGTGCCAGCAGGTCGACAGGGGATGAGCAGTTCTTC.

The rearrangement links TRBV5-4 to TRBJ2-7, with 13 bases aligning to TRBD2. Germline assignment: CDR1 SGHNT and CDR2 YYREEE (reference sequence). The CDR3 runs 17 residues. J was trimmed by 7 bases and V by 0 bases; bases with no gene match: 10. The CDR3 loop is CASSLAPLAGGPGEQYF. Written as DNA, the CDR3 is TGTGCCAGCAGCTTGGCGCCACTAGCGGGAGGGCCAGGAGAGCAGTACTTC.